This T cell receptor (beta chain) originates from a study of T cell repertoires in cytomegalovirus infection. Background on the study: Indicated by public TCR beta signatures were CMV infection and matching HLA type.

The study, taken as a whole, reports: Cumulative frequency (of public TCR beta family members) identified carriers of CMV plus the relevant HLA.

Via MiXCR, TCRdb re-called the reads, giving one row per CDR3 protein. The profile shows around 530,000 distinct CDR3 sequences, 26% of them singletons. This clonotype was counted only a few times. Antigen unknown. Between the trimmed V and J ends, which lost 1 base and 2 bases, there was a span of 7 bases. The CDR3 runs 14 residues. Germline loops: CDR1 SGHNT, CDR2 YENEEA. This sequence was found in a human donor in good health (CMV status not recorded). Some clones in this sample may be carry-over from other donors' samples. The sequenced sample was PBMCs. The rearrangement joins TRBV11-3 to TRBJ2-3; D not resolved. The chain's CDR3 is CASSLAAITDTQYF. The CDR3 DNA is TGTGCCAGCAGCTTAGCGGCGATCACAGATACGCAGTATTTT.